Listed here is a single T cell receptor (beta chain). The germline CDR1 and CDR2 sequences are LGHNA and YSLEER. The germline V and J ends were trimmed by 4 bases and 4 bases, with 17 bases remaining between them. CDR3 length equals 15 residues. Each CDR3 protein gets one entry after TCRdb re-called the RT-PCR reads with MiXCR. This table holds hundreds of thousands of distinct CDR3 sequences, less than 20% found once. This sample was taken from a study of response to subunit inactivated influenza vaccine. Sequenced material: PBMCs from blood, taken around 5 days after vaccination. The chain couples TRBV4-3 to TRBJ2-7, with a weak D call TRBD2 (5 bases). This TCR came from a man aged 45-60 years who received an inactivated influenza vaccine. CDR3 loop: CASSPGASRPYEQYF. In DNA, the CDR3 is TGCGCCAGCAGCCCCGGAGCTAGCAGACCTTACGAGCAGTACTTC.